This is a list of T cell receptor beta chains from one sample in a study of T cells in narcolepsy. Clones were read by immunoSEQ multiplex PCR, and TCRdb kept only the in-frame ones, dropping some. The profile shows about 32,000 clones, around three quarters of them singletons. Source material: memory (CD45RA-) CD4+ T cells from blood. Source of these receptors: a human donor in good health. The CDR3 runs from the conserved cysteine through the conserved F or W. D genes are given only for firm matches. Some rows mark clone size as missing; the rest say once, few, many or name a class of expanded clone.

DNA	CDR3	D	V	size	J
TGCGCCAGCAGCTTGGTAGCGGGAGGCTCCTACGAGCAGTACTTC	CASSLVAGGSYEQYF	TRBD2	TRBV5-1	NA	TRBJ2-7
TGTGCCACCAGCAGAGAAGTCGGCGGCGGGCTTGCCTACAATGAGCAGTTCTTC	CATSREVGGGLAYNEQFF	NA	TRBV15	NA	TRBJ2-1
TGCGCCAGCAGTGACGGCGGCAGCTCCTACGAGCAGTACTTC	CASSDGGSSYEQYF	NA	TRBV10-1	NA	TRBJ2-7
TGTGCCAGCAGGGGAGAGCCCTACGAGCAGTACTTC	CASRGEPYEQYF	NA	TRBV6-1	NA	TRBJ2-7
TGTGCCAGCAGAAAACAGGGGGCCTACGAGCAGTACTTC	CASRKQGAYEQYF	TRBD1	TRBV14	NA	TRBJ2-7
TGCGCCAGCAGCTCACCACAGAGTTTGACAGATACGCAGTATTTT	CASSSPQSLTDTQYF	NA	TRBV5-1	NA	TRBJ2-3
TGTGCCATCAGTGACCTGGGTGGCAATCAGCCCCAGCATTTT	CAISDLGGNQPQHF	NA	TRBV10-3	NA	TRBJ1-5
TGTGCCAGCAGCCCTAGTCTCTGGGATACGCAGTATTTT	CASSPSLWDTQYF	NA	TRBV7-3	NA	TRBJ2-3
TGTGCCAGCAGCAATAGCGGGAGCAGGACAGATACGCAGTATTTT	CASSNSGSRTDTQYF	TRBD2	TRBV7-9	NA	TRBJ2-3
TGCGCCAGCATGGGCCTTAGCGGGAGTCGCACAGATACGCAGTATTTT	CASMGLSGSRTDTQYF	TRBD2	TRBV5-1	NA	TRBJ2-3
TGTGCCAGCTCACCATACGGGACTAGCGGGAGCATCGGGGAGCTGTTTTTT	CASSPYGTSGSIGELFF	TRBD2	TRBV18	NA	TRBJ2-2
TGTGCCAGCAGCTTAGTCCACAGGGGCTACGAGCAGTACTTC	CASSLVHRGYEQYF	TRBD1	TRBV7-2	NA	TRBJ2-7
TGTGCCTGGAACGGAGGGCCGCAGACCCAGTACTTC	CAWNGGPQTQYF	NA	TRBV30	NA	TRBJ2-5
TGTGCCAGCAGCTTCGACAACTCGGGGACTGAAGCTTTCTTT	CASSFDNSGTEAFF	NA	TRBV11-2	NA	TRBJ1-1
TGTGCCAGCAGCGCTGGGCCCGGGGAGCTGTTTTTT	CASSAGPGELFF	NA	TRBV2	NA	TRBJ2-2
TGTGCCAGCAGCCCCCAGGGGGACCTCTATGGCTACACCTTC	CASSPQGDLYGYTF	TRBD1	TRBV7-9	NA	TRBJ1-2
TGTGCCAGCAGCTTGGTCGGCAAGTACACCGGGGAGCTGTTTTTT	CASSLVGKYTGELFF	NA	TRBV5-5	NA	TRBJ2-2
TGTGCCAGCAGCCCGACAGGACTAACTAACTATGGCTACACCTTC	CASSPTGLTNYGYTF	NA	TRBV7-9	NA	TRBJ1-2
TGCGCCAGCAGCTTGGACTCGGCCTCTGGAAACACCATATATTTT	CASSLDSASGNTIYF	NA	TRBV5-1	NA	TRBJ1-3
TGTGCCAGCAGCGTAGAGATTAGCGGGAGTTCCAAAAACATTCAGTACTTC	CASSVEISGSSKNIQYF	TRBD2	TRBV9	few	TRBJ2-4
TGTGCCAGCAGTCGCGTACTAGGCTATGAGCAGTTCTTC	CASSRVLGYEQFF	NA	TRBV14	NA	TRBJ2-1